These T cell receptor beta chains were read from a single sample in a study of T cell responses to AZD1222 COVID-19 vaccine. Some clones are missing from TCRdb's copy, which holds only in-frame ones; the method was immunoSEQ multiplex PCR. The sample carries tens of thousands of clones, more than 70% recorded once. The sample in question was peripheral blood, obtained on day 0 of AZD1222 vaccination. The source is an adult in good health. The CDR3 runs from the conserved cysteine through the conserved F or W. The D gene is left open where the match is weak. Not every row has a clone size; where given, it reads once, few, many or a size class.

v_call	d_call	j_call	clone_size	cdr3_nt	cdr3_aa
TRBV11-3	NA	TRBJ2-2	NA	TGTGCCAGCAGCCAAGAGGTGGGGGAGCTGTTTTTT	CASSQEVGELFF
TRBV7-3	NA	TRBJ2-3	NA	TGTGCCAGCAGCCTATCCGTACGAGATACGCAGTATTTT	CASSLSVRDTQYF
TRBV28	TRBD1	TRBJ2-7	NA	TGTGCCAGCAGTTCGTCGAATAACAGGGGCCCAAATTCCTACGAGCAGTACTTC	CASSSSNNRGPNSYEQYF
TRBV6-5	NA	TRBJ2-1	NA	TGTGCCAGCATACTCCAGGGGGCGGGAGACAATGAGCAGTTCTTC	CASILQGAGDNEQFF
TRBV21-1	NA	TRBJ2-3	NA	TGTGCCAGCCGTCGGGCTAGCGGGGGGCGGATCCCTTATTCACAGATACGTACGCAGTATTTT	CASRRASGGRIPYSQIRTQYF
TRBV19	NA	TRBJ2-2	NA	TGTGCCAGTAGTGGAGTGCCCGGGGAGCTGTTTTTT	CASSGVPGELFF
TRBV5-1	NA	TRBJ1-3	NA	TGCGCCAGCAGCTTGGATCTGGTTTGGGGGCGCGACTCTGGAAACACCATATATTTT	CASSLDLVWGRDSGNTIYF
TRBV4-2	TRBD2	TRBJ2-3	NA	TGTGCCAGCAGCCCGGGGACTAGCGAAGATACGCAGTATTTT	CASSPGTSEDTQYF
TRBV11-2	TRBD1	TRBJ1-4	once	TGTGCCAGCAGCAAGACCGGGGGACAGGGGGCAGGTGAAAAACTGTTTTTT	CASSKTGGQGAGEKLFF
TRBV19	NA	TRBJ2-7	NA	TGTGCCAGTAGTACAGGGACCCGCGGAAAGCAGTACTTC	CASSTGTRGKQYF
TRBV7-2	NA	TRBJ2-5	NA	TGTGCCAGCAGCTCACCAACGGGGGAGACCCAGTACTTC	CASSSPTGETQYF
TRBV5-1	NA	TRBJ2-1	once	TGCGCCAGCAGCTTGGGGGGCGGAAACTACAATGAGCAGTTCTTC	CASSLGGGNYNEQFF
TRBV19	TRBD1	TRBJ1-5	NA	TGTGCCAGTAGTACGACAGGGGGATGGACTAAGCCCCAGCATTTT	CASSTTGGWTKPQHF